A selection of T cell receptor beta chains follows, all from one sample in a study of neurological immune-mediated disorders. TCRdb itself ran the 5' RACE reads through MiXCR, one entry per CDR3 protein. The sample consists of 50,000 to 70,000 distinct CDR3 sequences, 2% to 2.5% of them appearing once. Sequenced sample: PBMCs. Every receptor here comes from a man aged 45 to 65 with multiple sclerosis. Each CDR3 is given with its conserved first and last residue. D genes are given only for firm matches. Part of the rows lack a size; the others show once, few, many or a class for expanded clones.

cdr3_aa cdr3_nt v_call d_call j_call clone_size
CSARSSGGAPDTGELFF TGCAGTGCTAGATCTAGCGGGGGGGCCCCAGATACCGGGGAGCTGTTTTTT TRBV20-1 TRBD2 TRBJ2-2 many
CASSLKGSSYEQYF TGCGCCAGCAGCTTGAAGGGTAGCTCCTACGAGCAGTACTTC TRBV5-1 . TRBJ2-7 many
CASRKGLSENEQFF TGTGCCAGCAGGAAAGGACTTAGCGAGAATGAGCAGTTCTTC TRBV7-9 . TRBJ2-1 many
CASSLQGRSPNQPQHF TGTGCCAGCAGTTTACAGGGCAGGAGTCCCAATCAGCCCCAGCATTTT TRBV6-2/TRBV6-3 . TRBJ1-5 many
CASSSVRGADTGELFF TGTGCCAGCAGCTCCGTGAGGGGGGCAGACACCGGGGAGCTGTTTTTT TRBV7-2 . TRBJ2-2 many
CASSPQGAYGYTF TGTGCCAGCTCACCCCAGGGGGCCTATGGCTACACCTTC TRBV18 TRBD1 TRBJ1-2 many
CASSTIGGTDTQYF TGCGCCAGCAGCACAATAGGGGGAACAGATACGCAGTATTTT TRBV5-1 . TRBJ2-3 many
CGGDRNTDTQYF TGCGGCGGGGACCGAAACACAGATACGCAGTATTTT TRBV29-1 . TRBJ2-3 many
CASSTTPGGTGELFF TGCGCCAGCAGCACGACACCCGGAGGGACCGGGGAGCTGTTTTTT TRBV5-1 . TRBJ2-2 many
CASSYSTSQTSSTEAFF TGTGCCAGCAGTTACTCGACGAGCCAGACTAGTTCCACTGAAGCTTTCTTT TRBV6-6 . TRBJ1-1 many
CASSLLGADQPQHF TGTGCCAGCAGCTTACTGGGGGCGGATCAGCCCCAGCATTTT TRBV7-2 . TRBJ1-5 many
CASSLNSANEQFF TGTGCCAGCAGTCTAAACTCCGCCAATGAGCAGTTCTTC TRBV7-7 . TRBJ2-1 many
CASSPGTSGEQYF TGTGCCAGCAGCCCCGGGACTAGCGGCGAGCAGTACTTC TRBV27 TRBD2 TRBJ2-7 many
CASSQAEGTQPQHF TGCGCCAGCAGCCAAGCGGAGGGTACCCAGCCCCAGCATTTT TRBV4-3 . TRBJ1-5 many
CASSRDGNNQPQHF TGTGCCAGCAGCCGGGACGGCAACAATCAGCCCCAGCATTTT TRBV7-9 . TRBJ1-5 many
CASSLFETQYF TGTGCCAGCAGCTTATTCGAGACCCAGTACTTC TRBV7-9 . TRBJ2-5 many
CASSLDNRNTGELFF TGTGCCAGCAGCCTGGACAACCGGAACACCGGGGAGCTGTTTTTT TRBV7-9 . TRBJ2-2 many
CASSARQGRNDSPLHF TGTGCCAGCAGTGCTAGACAGGGGCGAAACGATTCACCCCTCCACTTT TRBV6-6 TRBD1 TRBJ1-6 many
CASSRAGRGEETQYF TGCGCCAGCAGCCGCGCCGGGCGCGGGGAAGAGACCCAGTACTTC TRBV5-1 . TRBJ2-5 many
CASIRGLDTGELFF TGTGCCAGCATCCGGGGGTTAGACACCGGGGAGCTGTTTTTT TRBV12-3/TRBV12-4 . TRBJ2-2 many
CASRPGSTGLRTGELFF TGTGCCAGCAGGCCTGGTTCGACAGGGCTCAGGACCGGGGAGCTGTTTTTT TRBV27 TRBD1 TRBJ2-2 many
CATGQGNQPQHF TGTGCCACCGGACAGGGCAATCAGCCCCAGCATTTT TRBV6-2/TRBV6-3 TRBD1 TRBJ1-5 .
CASSTPTGAEQYF TGTGCCAGCAGTACCCCGACAGGGGCCGAGCAGTACTTC TRBV28 TRBD1 TRBJ2-7 many
CSATGTSGLNEQYF TGCAGTGCTACTGGGACCTCGGGCCTCAACGAGCAGTACTTC TRBV20-1 . TRBJ2-7 many
CASSKDRGQSNQPQHF TGCGCCAGCAGCAAGGACAGGGGGCAGTCGAATCAGCCCCAGCATTTT TRBV5-1 TRBD1 TRBJ1-5 many
CSASWGGKGDTQYF TGCAGTGCCAGCTGGGGGGGGAAAGGAGATACGCAGTATTTT TRBV20-1 TRBD2 TRBJ2-3 many
CASSGQGMGGYTF TGTGCCAGCAGCGGACAGGGAATGGGTGGCTACACCTTC TRBV7-2 TRBD1 TRBJ1-2 many
CASSLRWEEETQYF TGTGCCAGCAGCTTAAGGTGGGAGGAAGAGACCCAGTACTTC TRBV7-9 . TRBJ2-5 many
CASSRRTSQTITDTQYF TGTGCCAGCAGTCGACGGACTAGCCAGACGATTACAGATACGCAGTATTTT TRBV12-3/TRBV12-4 TRBD2 TRBJ2-3 many
CASSLTGFSNQPQHF TGTGCCAGCAGTTTGACAGGATTTAGCAATCAGCCCCAGCATTTT TRBV6-2/TRBV6-3 . TRBJ1-5 many
CASSLGGEQFF TGCGCCAGCAGCTTGGGAGGTGAGCAGTTCTTC TRBV5-1 . TRBJ2-1 many
CASSLSRGETQYF TGTGCCAGCAGCTTGAGCAGGGGAGAGACCCAGTACTTC TRBV5-6 . TRBJ2-5 many
CASSLNSNYEQYF TGTGCCAGCAGTTTAAACAGTAACTACGAGCAGTACTTC TRBV12-3/TRBV12-4 . TRBJ2-7 many
CSAIKQGSYEQYF TGCAGTGCTATCAAGCAGGGATCCTACGAGCAGTACTTC TRBV20-1 . TRBJ2-7 many
CASSVSDTGTQYF TGTGCCAGCAGCGTCTCGGATACGGGTACGCAGTATTTT TRBV9 . TRBJ2-3 many
CASSLQGAENTEAFF TGCGCCAGCAGCTTACAGGGGGCGGAGAACACTGAAGCTTTCTTT TRBV5-1 TRBD1 TRBJ1-1 many
CSASSTGDGGYGYTF TGCAGTGCTAGTTCAACAGGGGACGGAGGGTATGGCTACACCTTC TRBV20-1 TRBD1 TRBJ1-2 many
CASTITQVGNTEAFF TGTGCCAGCACCATAACCCAAGTCGGGAACACTGAAGCTTTCTTT TRBV2 . TRBJ1-1 many
CAIRGHLREKLFF TGTGCCATCAGGGGCCATCTAAGGGAAAAACTGTTTTTT TRBV10-3 . TRBJ1-4 many
CASSYASGREQFF TGTGCCAGCAGTTACGCTAGCGGGAGGGAGCAGTTCTTC TRBV12-3/TRBV12-4 TRBD2 TRBJ2-1 many
CAISLGETYEQYF TGTGCCATCAGTCTGGGCGAGACCTACGAGCAGTACTTC TRBV10-3 . TRBJ2-7 many
CASSTDSSNYGYTF TGTGCCAGCAGCACAGACAGCTCTAACTATGGCTACACCTTC TRBV5-5 . TRBJ1-2 many
CSASTRGQGEGYGYTF TGCAGTGCCTCAACCCGAGGACAGGGTGAGGGCTATGGCTACACCTTC TRBV20-1 TRBD1 TRBJ1-2 many
CASSLGSGLGSNQPQHF TGTGCCAGCAGTCTTGGGTCCGGTTTGGGGAGCAATCAGCCCCAGCATTTT TRBV5-6 . TRBJ1-5 many
CASSLEGTTDTQYF TGTGCCAGCAGCTTAGAGGGGACCACAGATACGCAGTATTTT TRBV7-2 . TRBJ2-3 many
CASSFTGEGWGEAFF TGCGCCAGCAGCTTCACAGGGGAGGGATGGGGTGAAGCTTTCTTT TRBV5-1 TRBD1 TRBJ1-1 many
CASSYSSATYEQYF TGTGCCAGCAGTTATTCTTCGGCAACCTACGAGCAGTACTTC TRBV6-2/TRBV6-3 . TRBJ2-7 many
CASSPRTGGYTEAFF TGTGCCAGCAGCCCCAGGACAGGGGGATACACTGAAGCTTTCTTT TRBV3-1 TRBD1 TRBJ1-1 many
CASSLFGQGNTEAFF TGTGCCAGCAGCTTGTTCGGTCAAGGGAACACTGAAGCTTTCTTT TRBV7-2 . TRBJ1-1 many
CASSLEGRANYGYTF TGCGCCAGCAGCTTGGAGGGACGGGCTAACTATGGCTACACCTTC TRBV5-1 . TRBJ1-2 many